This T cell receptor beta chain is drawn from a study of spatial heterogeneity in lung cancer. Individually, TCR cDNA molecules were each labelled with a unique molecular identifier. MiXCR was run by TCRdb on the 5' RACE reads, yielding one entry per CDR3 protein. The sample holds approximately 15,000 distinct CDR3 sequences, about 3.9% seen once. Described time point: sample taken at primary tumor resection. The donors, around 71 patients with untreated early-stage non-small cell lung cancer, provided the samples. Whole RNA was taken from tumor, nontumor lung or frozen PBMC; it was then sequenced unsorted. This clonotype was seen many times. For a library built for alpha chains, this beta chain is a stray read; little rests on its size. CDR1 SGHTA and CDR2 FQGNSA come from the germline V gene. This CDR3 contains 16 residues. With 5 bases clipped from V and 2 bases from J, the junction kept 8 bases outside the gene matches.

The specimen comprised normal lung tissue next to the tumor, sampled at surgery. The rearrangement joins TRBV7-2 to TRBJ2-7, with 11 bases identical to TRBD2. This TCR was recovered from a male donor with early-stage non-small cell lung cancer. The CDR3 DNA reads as TGTGCCAGCAGCCTCGAGCTAGCGGGGGGTACCTACGAGCAGTACTTC. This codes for CASSLELAGGTYEQYF.